The present entry profiles one TCR beta chain with its context. These data belong to a study of blood T cell repertoires in COVID-19. Across the whole study: COVID-19 samples collected from the United States, Italy and Spain covered acute and convalescent phases. PBMCs, B-cell-depleted T cells, or T cells were the source of the cDNA or gDNA that made up the material.

In the original processing: Nucleated cell number was recorded as an estimate derived from reference gene primer amplification. This table comes from immunoSEQ multiplex PCR, and its TCRdb copy is limited to in-frame clones, with some not included. V and J calls and clone size are as listed in that table; D and trimming were resolved from the DNA. The sample lists 250,000 or so clones; 89% were seen once. The CDR3 totals 14 residues. V lost 8 bases and J lost 3; bases outside the gene matches: 8. Per the germline V gene, CDR1 is SNHLY and CDR2 is FYNNEI. The V and J genes are TRBV2 and TRBJ2-3; 7 nucleotides match TRBD1. The TCR comes from a woman aged 40-49 years who had recovered from COVID-19. Sequences were obtained from peripheral blood. The CDR3 nucleotides are TGTGCCAGCGGGACAGTTTTGGTTACAGATACGCAGTATTTT. It is translated as CASGTVLVTDTQYF.